The rows below give T cell receptor beta chains drawn from one sample of a study of T-cell memory formation after mild COVID-19. TCRdb called the 5' RACE reads again in MiXCR, with one record for every CDR3 protein. The repertoire consists of under 450,000 distinct CDR3 sequences, with approximately 14% occurring once and the leading ten covering around a fifth. The specimen was PBMCs or a T cell subset sorted from them (not recorded which). The origin of the receptors is a man between 18 and 29 years old who had mild COVID-19 (a few samples of this study predate the infection). Cell type and time point are not known. CDR3s include the opening cysteine and the closing phenylalanine or tryptophan. The D gene is left open where the match is weak. The size of a clone is reported for some rows only, either as once, few or many, or as a class for expanded clones.

.,TRBJ2-5,TRBV5-1,TRBD1,CASSFLGGSGETQYF,TGCGCCAGCAGCTTTCTAGGGGGCTCAGGCGAGACCCAGTACTTC
few,TRBJ2-3,TRBV20-1,TRBD1,CSARAAQGVADTQYF,TGCAGTGCTAGAGCGGCACAGGGGGTCGCAGATACGCAGTATTTT
few,TRBJ1-1,TRBV6-1,TRBD1,CASSEAVRQGGQPLKAFF,TGTGCCAGCAGTGAAGCCGTTCGACAGGGGGGACAGCCGTTAAAAGCTTTCTTT
many,TRBJ2-5,TRBV5-1,TRBD1,CASSRGTGRETQYF,TGCGCCAGCAGCCGCGGGACAGGGCGGGAGACCCAGTACTTC
few,TRBJ2-7,TRBV5-1,TRBD1,CASSLGDSGAHEQYF,TGCGCCAGCAGCTTGGGGGACAGTGGGGCCCACGAGCAGTACTTC
many,TRBJ2-2,TRBV7-8,TRBD2,CASSQLAGGSSGELFF,TGTGCCAGCAGCCAACTAGCGGGGGGTTCCTCCGGGGAGCTGTTTTTT
.,TRBJ2-5,TRBV20-1,.,CSAATDRKTQYF,TGCAGTGCGGCCACTGATCGCAAGACCCAGTACTTC
few,TRBJ1-2,TRBV6-5,.,CASSYRQIGGYTF,TGTGCCAGCAGTTACCGGCAGATCGGTGGCTACACCTTC
few,TRBJ2-2,TRBV6-5,.,CASSYVAAPNTGELFF,TGTGCCAGCAGTTACGTAGCAGCTCCGAACACCGGGGAGCTGTTTTTT
.,TRBJ1-5,TRBV4-1,.,CASSQVGSSNQPQHF,TGCGCCAGCAGCCAAGTTGGCAGCAGCAATCAGCCCCAGCATTTT
.,TRBJ1-5,TRBV6-5,.,CASSYFVNQPQHF,TGTGCCAGCAGTTACTTCGTTAATCAGCCCCAGCATTTT
.,TRBJ2-5,TRBV3-1,.,CASSQMRETQYF,TGTGCCAGCAGCCAGATGAGGGAGACCCAGTACTTC
.,TRBJ2-2,TRBV6-5,TRBD1,CASTQGDRATGELFF,TGTGCCAGCACCCAAGGAGACAGGGCCACCGGGGAGCTGTTTTTT
many,TRBJ1-2,TRBV5-1,.,CASSLDKNYGYTF,TGCGCCAGCAGCTTGGACAAAAACTATGGCTACACCTTC
.,TRBJ2-3,TRBV28,.,CASIRADTQYF,TGTGCCAGCATCCGGGCAGATACGCAGTATTTT
many,TRBJ2-3,TRBV4-3,.,CASSQELETDTQYF,TGCGCCAGCAGCCAAGAACTAGAAACAGATACGCAGTATTTT